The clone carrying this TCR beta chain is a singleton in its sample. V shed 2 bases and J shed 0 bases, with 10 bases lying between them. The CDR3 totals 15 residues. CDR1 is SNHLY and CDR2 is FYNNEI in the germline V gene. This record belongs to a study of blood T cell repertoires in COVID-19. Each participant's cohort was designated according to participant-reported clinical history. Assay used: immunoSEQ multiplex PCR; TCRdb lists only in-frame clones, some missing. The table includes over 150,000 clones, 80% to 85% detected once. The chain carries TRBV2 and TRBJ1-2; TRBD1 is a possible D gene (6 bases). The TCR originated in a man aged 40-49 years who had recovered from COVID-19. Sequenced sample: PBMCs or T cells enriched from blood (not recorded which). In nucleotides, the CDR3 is TGTGCCAGCAGTGAACCACGGACAGCTAACTATGGCTACACCTTC. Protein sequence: CASSEPRTANYGYTF.